This T cell receptor (beta chain) was found in a study of identifying expanded T cells in peripheral blood. To note about this clone: No antigen is known for it.

General study findings and limits: Approximately 2-week clone count variance significantly increased as total template count grew.

Collection occurred without any documented infections or immune events in donors. Sequencing used immunoSEQ multiplex PCR; TCRdb keeps in-frame clones, though not all of them. The table lists about 100,000 clones, roughly 88% of them singletons. J lost 5 bases, V lost 0 bases, and 5 bases had no gene match. The length of the CDR3 is 16 residues. Germline-derived CDR1 and CDR2 are MNHEY and SVGAGI. The sequencing sample was made of blood. The TCR sequence derives from a person aged 18 to 75 in good health. The V call is TRBV6-5, the J call TRBJ2-5; 11 nucleotides agree with TRBD2. The CDR3 here is CASSYSTSGNGETQYF. Written as DNA, the CDR3 is TGTGCCAGCAGTTACTCGACTAGCGGGAACGGTGAGACCCAGTACTTC.